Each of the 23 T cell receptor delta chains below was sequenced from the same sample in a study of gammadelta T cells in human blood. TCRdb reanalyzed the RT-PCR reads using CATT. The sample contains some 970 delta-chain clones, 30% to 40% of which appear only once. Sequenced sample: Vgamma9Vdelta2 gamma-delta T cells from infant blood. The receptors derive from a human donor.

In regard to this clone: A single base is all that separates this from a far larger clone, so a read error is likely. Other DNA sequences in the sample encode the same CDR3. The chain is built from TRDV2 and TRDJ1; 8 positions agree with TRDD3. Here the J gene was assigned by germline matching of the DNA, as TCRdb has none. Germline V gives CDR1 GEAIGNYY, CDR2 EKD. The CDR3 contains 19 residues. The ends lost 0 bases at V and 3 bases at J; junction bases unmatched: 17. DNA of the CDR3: TGTGCCTGTGACACCCTTACGACTCGGGGGATAGATGGAGCCGATAAACTCATCTTT. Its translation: CACDTLTTRGIDGADKLIF.

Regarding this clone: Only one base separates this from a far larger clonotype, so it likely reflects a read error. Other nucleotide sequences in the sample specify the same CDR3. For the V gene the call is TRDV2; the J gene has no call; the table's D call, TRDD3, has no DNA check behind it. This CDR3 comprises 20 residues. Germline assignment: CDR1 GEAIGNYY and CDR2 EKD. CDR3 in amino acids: CACDNVLGDTRLTLTAQLFF. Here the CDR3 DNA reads TGTGCCTGTGACAATGTACTGGGGGATACTAGGTTAACTTTGACAGCACAACTTTTCTTT.

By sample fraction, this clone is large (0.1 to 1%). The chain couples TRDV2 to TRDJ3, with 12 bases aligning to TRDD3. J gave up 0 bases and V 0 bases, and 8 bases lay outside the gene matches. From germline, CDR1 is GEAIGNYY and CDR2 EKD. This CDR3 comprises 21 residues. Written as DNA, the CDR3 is TGTGCCTGTGACACCTTGGGAACTGGGGGATACTCCTCCTGGGACACCCGACAGATGTTTTTC. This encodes CACDTLGTGGYSSWDTRQMFF.

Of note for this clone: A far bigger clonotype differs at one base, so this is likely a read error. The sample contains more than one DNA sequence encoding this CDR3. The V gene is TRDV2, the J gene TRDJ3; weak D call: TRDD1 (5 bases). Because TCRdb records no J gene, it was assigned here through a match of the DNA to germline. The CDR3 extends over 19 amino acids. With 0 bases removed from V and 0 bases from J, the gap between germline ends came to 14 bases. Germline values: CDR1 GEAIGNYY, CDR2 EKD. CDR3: CACDTVGDSSSWDTRQMFF. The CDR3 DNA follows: TGTGCCTGTGACACCGTGGGAGATAGTAGCTCCTGGGACACCCGACAGATGTTTTTC.

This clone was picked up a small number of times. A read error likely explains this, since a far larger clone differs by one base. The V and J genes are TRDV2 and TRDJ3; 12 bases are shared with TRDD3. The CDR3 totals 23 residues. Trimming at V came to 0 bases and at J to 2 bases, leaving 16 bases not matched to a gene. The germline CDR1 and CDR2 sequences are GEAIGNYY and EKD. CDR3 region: CACDTVLKLGDTRSPWDTRQMFF. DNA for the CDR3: TGTGCCTGTGACACCGTCCTAAAACTGGGGGATACCCGAAGCCCCTGGGACACCCGACAGATGTTTTTC.

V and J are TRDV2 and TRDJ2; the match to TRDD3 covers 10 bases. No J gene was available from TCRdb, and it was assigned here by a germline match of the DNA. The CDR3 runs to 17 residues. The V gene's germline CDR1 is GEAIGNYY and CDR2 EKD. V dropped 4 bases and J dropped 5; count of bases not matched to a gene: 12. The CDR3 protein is CACDPIPVLGDTAQLFF. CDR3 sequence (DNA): TGTGCCTGTGATCCTATACCCGTACTGGGGGATACAGCACAACTCTTCTTT.

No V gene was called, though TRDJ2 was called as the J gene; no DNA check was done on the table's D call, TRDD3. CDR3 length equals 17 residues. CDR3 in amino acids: CACDITGGYVGTAQLFF. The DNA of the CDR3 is TGTGCCTGTGACATTACTGGGGGATACGTAGGTACAGCACAACTCTTCTTT.

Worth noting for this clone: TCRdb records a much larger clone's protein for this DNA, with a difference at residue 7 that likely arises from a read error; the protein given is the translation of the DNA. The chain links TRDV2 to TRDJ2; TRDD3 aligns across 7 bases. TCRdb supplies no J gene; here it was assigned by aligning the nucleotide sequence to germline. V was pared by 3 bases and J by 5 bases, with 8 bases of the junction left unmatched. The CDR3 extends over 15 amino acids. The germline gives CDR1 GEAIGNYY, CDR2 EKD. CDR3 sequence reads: CACDSVQGDTAQLFF. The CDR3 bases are TGTGCCTGTGACTCGGTACAGGGGGATACAGCACAACTCTTCTTT.

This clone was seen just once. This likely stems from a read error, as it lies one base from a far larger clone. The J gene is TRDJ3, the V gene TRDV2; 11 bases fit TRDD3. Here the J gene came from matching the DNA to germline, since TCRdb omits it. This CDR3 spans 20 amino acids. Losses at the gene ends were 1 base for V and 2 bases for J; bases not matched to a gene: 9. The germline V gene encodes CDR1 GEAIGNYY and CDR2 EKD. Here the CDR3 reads CACDTIYGGYATWDTRQMFF. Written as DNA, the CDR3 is TGTGCCTGTGACACGATATATGGGGGATACGCCACCTGGGACACCCGACAGATGTTTTTC.

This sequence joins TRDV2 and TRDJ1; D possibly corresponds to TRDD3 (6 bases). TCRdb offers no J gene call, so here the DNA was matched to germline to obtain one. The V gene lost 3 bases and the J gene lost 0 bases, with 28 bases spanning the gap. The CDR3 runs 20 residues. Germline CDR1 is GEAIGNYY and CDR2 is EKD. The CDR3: CACDPTVWGLSSWDTDKLIF. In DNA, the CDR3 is TGTGCCTGTGACCCGACTGTATGGGGATTAAGCTCCTGGGACACCGATAAACTCATCTTT.

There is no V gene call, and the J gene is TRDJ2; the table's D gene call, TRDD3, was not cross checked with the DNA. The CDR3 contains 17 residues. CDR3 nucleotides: TGTGCCTGTGACAATACTGGGGGATACGTAGGTACAGCACAACTCTTCTTT. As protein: CACDNTGGYVGTAQLFF.

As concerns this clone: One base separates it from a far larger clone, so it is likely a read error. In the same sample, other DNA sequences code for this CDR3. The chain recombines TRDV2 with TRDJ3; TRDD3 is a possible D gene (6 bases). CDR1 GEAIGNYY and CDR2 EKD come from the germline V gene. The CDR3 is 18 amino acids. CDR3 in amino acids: CACDTGDASSWDTRQMFF. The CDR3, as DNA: TGTGCCTGTGACACCGGGGATGCGAGCTCCTGGGATACCCGACAGATGTTTTTC.

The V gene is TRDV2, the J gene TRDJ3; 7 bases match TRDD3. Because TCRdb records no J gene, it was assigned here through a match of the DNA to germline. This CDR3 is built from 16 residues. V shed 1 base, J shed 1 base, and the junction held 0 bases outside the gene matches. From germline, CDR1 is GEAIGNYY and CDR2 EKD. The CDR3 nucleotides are TGTGCCTGTGACACTGGGGGATCCTGGGACACCCGACAGATGTTTTTC. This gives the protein CACDTGGSWDTRQMFF.

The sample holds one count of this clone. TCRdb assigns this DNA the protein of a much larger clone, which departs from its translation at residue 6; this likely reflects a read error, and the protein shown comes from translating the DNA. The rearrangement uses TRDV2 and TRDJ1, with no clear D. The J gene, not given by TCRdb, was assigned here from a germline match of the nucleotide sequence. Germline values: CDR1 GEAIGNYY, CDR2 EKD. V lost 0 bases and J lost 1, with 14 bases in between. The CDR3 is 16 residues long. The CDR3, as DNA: TGTGCCTGTGACACCGAAGGTGGGTCGCCCACCGATAAACTCATCTTT. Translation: CACDTEGGSPTDKLIF.

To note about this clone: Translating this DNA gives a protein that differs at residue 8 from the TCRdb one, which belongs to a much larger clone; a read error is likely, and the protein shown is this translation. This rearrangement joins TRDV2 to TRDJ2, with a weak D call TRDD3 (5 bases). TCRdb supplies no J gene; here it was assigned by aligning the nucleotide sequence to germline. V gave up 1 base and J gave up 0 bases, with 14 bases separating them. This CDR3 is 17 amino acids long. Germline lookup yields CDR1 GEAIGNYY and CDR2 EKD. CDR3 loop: CACDTLLEDTLTAQLFF. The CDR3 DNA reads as TGTGCCTGTGACACATTACTGGAGGATACTTTGACAGCACAACTCTTCTTT.

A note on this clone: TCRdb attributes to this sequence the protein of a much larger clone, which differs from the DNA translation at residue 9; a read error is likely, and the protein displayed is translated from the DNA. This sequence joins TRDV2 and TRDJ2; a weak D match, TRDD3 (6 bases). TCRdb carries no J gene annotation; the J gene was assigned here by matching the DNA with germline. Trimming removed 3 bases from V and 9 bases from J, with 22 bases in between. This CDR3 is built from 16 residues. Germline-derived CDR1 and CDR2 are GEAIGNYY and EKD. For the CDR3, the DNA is TGTGCCTGTGACCAGGGCCGGGGGAAACGAGTCCCACAACTCTTCTTT. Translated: CACDQGRGKRVPQLFF.

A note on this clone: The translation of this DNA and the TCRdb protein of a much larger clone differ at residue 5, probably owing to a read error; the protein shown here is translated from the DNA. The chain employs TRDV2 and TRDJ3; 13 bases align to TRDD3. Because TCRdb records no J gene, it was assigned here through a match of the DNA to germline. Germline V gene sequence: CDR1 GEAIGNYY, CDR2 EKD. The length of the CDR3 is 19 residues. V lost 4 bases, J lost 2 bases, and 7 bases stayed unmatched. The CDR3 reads CACDTTGGYDPWDTRQMFF. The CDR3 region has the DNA TGTGCCTGTGATACTACTGGGGGATACGACCCCTGGGACACCCGACAGATGTTTTTC.

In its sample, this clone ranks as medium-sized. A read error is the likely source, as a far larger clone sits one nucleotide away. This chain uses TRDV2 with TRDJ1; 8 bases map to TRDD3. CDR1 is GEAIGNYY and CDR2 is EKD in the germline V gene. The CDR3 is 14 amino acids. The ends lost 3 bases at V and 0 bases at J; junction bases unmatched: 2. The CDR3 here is CACDLLGDTDKLIF. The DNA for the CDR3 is TGTGCCTGTGACCTACTGGGGGACACCGATAAACTCATCTTT.

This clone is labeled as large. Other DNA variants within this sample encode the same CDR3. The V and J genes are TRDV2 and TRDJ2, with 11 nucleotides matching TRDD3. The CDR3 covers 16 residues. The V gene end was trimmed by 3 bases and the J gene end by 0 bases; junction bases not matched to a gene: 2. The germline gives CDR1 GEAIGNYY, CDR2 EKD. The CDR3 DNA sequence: TGTGCCTGTGACCTACTGGGGGATACTTTGACAGCACAACTCTTCTTT. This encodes CACDLLGDTLTAQLFF.

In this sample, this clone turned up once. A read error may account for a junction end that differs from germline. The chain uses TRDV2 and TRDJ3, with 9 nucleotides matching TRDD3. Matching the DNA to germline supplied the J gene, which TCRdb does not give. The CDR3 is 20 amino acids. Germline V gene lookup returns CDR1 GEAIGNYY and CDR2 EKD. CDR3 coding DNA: TGTGCCTGTGACACCGTACTGGGGGACCCGAGCTCCTGGGAGACCCGACAGATGTTTTTC. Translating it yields CACDTVLGDPSSWETRQMFF.

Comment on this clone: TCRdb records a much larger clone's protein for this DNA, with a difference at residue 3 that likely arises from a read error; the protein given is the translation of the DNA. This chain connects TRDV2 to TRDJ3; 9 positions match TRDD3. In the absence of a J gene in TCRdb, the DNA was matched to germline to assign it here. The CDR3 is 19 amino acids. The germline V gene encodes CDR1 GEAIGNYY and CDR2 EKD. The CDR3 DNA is TGTGCCGGTGACACCGTGGGGGATAGTAGCTCCTGGGACACCCGACAGATGTTTTTC. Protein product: CAGDTVGDSSSWDTRQMFF.

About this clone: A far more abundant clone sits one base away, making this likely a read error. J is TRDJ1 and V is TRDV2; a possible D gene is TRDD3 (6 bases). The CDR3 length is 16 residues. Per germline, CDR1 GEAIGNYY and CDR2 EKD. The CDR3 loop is CARDTAGAPGGDKLIF. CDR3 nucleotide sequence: TGTGCCCGTGACACCGCTGGGGCCCCGGGAGGCGATAAACTCATCTTT.

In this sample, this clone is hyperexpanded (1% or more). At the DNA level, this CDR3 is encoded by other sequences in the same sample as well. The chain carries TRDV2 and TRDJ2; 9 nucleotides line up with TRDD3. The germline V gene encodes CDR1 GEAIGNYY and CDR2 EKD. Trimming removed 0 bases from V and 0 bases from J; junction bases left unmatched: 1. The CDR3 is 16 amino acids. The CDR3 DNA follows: TGTGCCTGTGACACCGTGGGGGATACTTTGACAGCACAACTCTTCTTT. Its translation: CACDTVGDTLTAQLFF.